What follows are 29 T cell receptor beta chains derived from one specimen sequenced in a study of blood T cell repertoires in COVID-19. Profiled with immunoSEQ multiplex PCR; TCRdb holds only in-frame clones, not every one. The data hold a few hundred thousand clones, with around 88% observed a single time. Sequenced material: peripheral blood. These receptors all stem from a woman in her 30s with COVID-19, enrolled during active disease.

V is TRBV7-9 and J is TRBJ2-3; D remains unclear. V was clipped by 5 bases and J by 2 bases, with 17 bases between them. Germline CDR1 reads SEHNR; CDR2 reads FQNEAQ (reference sequence). The CDR3 is made up of 16 amino acids. CDR3 loop: CASSLPQRASTDTQYF. In DNA form, the CDR3 reads TGTGCCAGCAGCCTCCCTCAACGCGCGTCCACAGATACGCAGTATTTT. Variable domain in full (rest from reference TRBV7-9 and TRBJ2-3): DTGVSQNPRHKITKRGQNVTFRCDPISEHNRLYWYRQTLGQGPEFLTYFQNEAQLEKSRLLSDRFSAERPKGSFSTLEIQRTEQGDSAMYLCASSLPQRASTDTQYFGPGTRLTVL.

This clone was found a few times. The J gene is TRBJ1-2, the V gene TRBV10-3; 8 bases are shared with TRBD1. Germline CDR1 and CDR2: ENHRY and SYGVKD. Losses at the gene ends were 6 bases for V and 6 bases for J; bases not matched to a gene: 6. This CDR3 has 13 amino acids. CDR3 amino acids: CAISKQGVHGYTF. CDR3 DNA sequence: TGTGCCATCAGCAAACAGGGGGTCCATGGCTACACCTTC.

J is TRBJ2-1 and V is TRBV6-5; TRBD2 matches at 9 bases. The CDR3 sequence is 15 residues long. Unmatched junction bases numbered 9, after V lost 6 bases and J lost 6 bases. Germline lookup yields CDR1 MNHEY and CDR2 SVGAGI. Here the CDR3 reads CASSSSGGLSNEQFF. The CDR3 DNA sequence: TGTGCCAGCAGCTCCAGCGGGGGGCTTAGCAATGAGCAGTTCTTC.

J is TRBJ1-1 and V is TRBV11-3; D remains ambiguous. The length of the CDR3 is 11 residues. Germline V gene sequence: CDR1 SGHNT, CDR2 YENEEA. Deletions cut 3 bases from V and 4 bases from J, with 3 bases between. The CDR3: CASSLSTEAFF. The CDR3 DNA reads TGTGCCAGCAGCTTGAGCACTGAAGCTTTCTTT.

The genes are TRBV18 and TRBJ2-2; the D is unclear. V lost 3 bases to trimming and J lost 8 bases, with 13 bases between them. Germline-derived CDR1 and CDR2 are KGHSH and LQKENI. The CDR3 runs 14 residues. The CDR3 sequence: CASSPSVSVGELFF. CDR3 nucleotide sequence: TGTGCCAGCTCACCGTCGGTTAGTGTTGGGGAGCTGTTTTTT. Drawing the rest from reference TRBV18 and TRBJ2-2, the complete variable domain is NAGVMQNPRHLVRRRGQEARLRCSPMKGHSHVYWYRQLPEEGLKFMVYLQKENIIDESGMPKERFSAEFPKEGPSILRIQQVVRGDSAAYFCASSPSVSVGELFFGEGSRLTVL.

This chain links TRBV13 with TRBJ1-4; TRBD1 aligns across 7 bases. The germline V gene encodes CDR1 PRHDT and CDR2 FYEKMQ (reference sequence). The CDR3 covers 14 residues. Germline trimming cut 4 bases from V and 5 bases from J; bases unmatched to any gene: 4. CDR3 amino acids: CASSSTGQNEKLFF. The CDR3 nucleotides read TGTGCCAGCAGCTCGACGGGACAGAATGAAAAACTGTTTTTT.

The rearrangement joins TRBV14 to TRBJ1-5; D may be TRBD1 (5 bases). Germline V lookup: CDR1 SGHDN, CDR2 FVKESK. Trimming pared 3 bases from V and 9 bases from J, leaving 12 bases between. This CDR3 has 13 residues. CDR3 sequence (DNA): TGTGCCAGCAGCCAGGGGGGTAGGGGGCCCCAGCATTTT. Translated: CASSQGGRGPQHF. The full variable domain, its missing parts supplied by reference TRBV14 and TRBJ1-5, is EAGVTQFPSHSVIEKGQTVTLRCDPISGHDNLYWYRRVMGKEIKFLLHFVKESKQDESGMPNNRFLAERTGGTYSTLKVQPAELEDSGVYFCASSQGGRGPQHFGDGTRLSIL.

V is TRBV19 and J is TRBJ1-6, with 8 nucleotides matching TRBD1. This CDR3 has 13 amino acids. J was trimmed by 10 bases and V by 9 bases; bases with no gene match: 8. Germline CDR1 and CDR2: LNHDA and SQIVND (reference sequence). The DNA for the CDR3 is TGTGCCAGCCACAGGGGGATGGTGTCACCCCTCCACTTT. Residues: CASHRGMVSPLHF.

With respect to this clone: This CDR3 is also generated by other DNA sequences in the sample. The chain employs TRBV2 and TRBJ2-3, with TRBD2 as a possible D gene (6 bases). Germline CDR1 and CDR2: SNHLY and FYNNEI. The V end lost 3 bases, the J end lost 0 bases, and 10 bases lay between the germline ends. This CDR3 comprises 15 residues. As DNA, the CDR3 is TGTGCCAGCAGTGATGGTGGAGGGAGCACAGATACGCAGTATTTT. Its translation is CASSDGGGSTDTQYF.

The chain couples TRBV4-2 to TRBJ1-1; TRBD1 matches 8 bases. The V gene's germline CDR1 is LGHNA and CDR2 YNFKEQ. The CDR3 length is 15 residues. The V and J ends lost 4 bases and 3 bases, in that order; junction bases with no gene match: 7. CDR3 DNA sequence: TGTGCCAGCAGCCTGGGACAGGTTGAGGACACTGAAGCTTTCTTT. It translates to CASSLGQVEDTEAFF.

The gene calls are TRBV2 and TRBJ1-5, with D possibly TRBD1 on 6 matching bases. CDR3 length: 14 amino acids. V was shortened by 6 bases and J by 6 bases, with 15 bases between the two germline ends. Looked up from germline, CDR1 is SNHLY and CDR2 is FYNNEI. CDR3 sequence (DNA): TGTGCCAGCAGCTGGGGGGGCGCAGGTCAGCCCCAGCATTTT. This translates into CASSWGGAGQPQHF.

This sequence joins TRBV9 and TRBJ1-3; TRBD1 matches at 11 bases. V lost 4 bases to trimming and J lost 7 bases; unmatched junction nucleotides: 4. Germline V lookup: CDR1 SGDLS, CDR2 YYNGEE. CDR3 length equals 14 residues. The CDR3 DNA reads TGTGCCAGCAGCCCCGGGACAGGGGGGAACACCATATATTTT. As protein: CASSPGTGGNTIYF.

This chain links TRBV7-2 with TRBJ1-6; 7 bases are a match to TRBD1. The junction had 3 bases not matched to a gene; V was cut back by 2 bases and J by 8 bases. The CDR3 consists of 14 residues. Germline V lookup: CDR1 SGHTA, CDR2 FQGNSA. The CDR3 nucleotides read TGTGCCAGCAGCTTACAGGGGGTGGATTCACCCCTCCACTTT. Protein sequence: CASSLQGVDSPLHF.

The V call is TRBV28, the J call TRBJ1-5, with D perhaps TRBD1 (6 bases). The germline gives CDR1 MDHEN, CDR2 SYDVKM. V dropped 7 bases and J dropped 0 bases, with 16 bases sitting between them. The CDR3 covers 16 residues. The chain's CDR3 is CASTPEGGDSNQPQHF. The CDR3, as DNA: TGTGCCAGCACTCCTGAGGGGGGGGATAGCAATCAGCCCCAGCATTTT.

J is TRBJ1-1 and V is TRBV18, with D hard to call. Germline lookup yields CDR1 KGHSH and CDR2 LQKENI. Trimming cost V 6 bases and J 0 bases, with 14 bases left between them. This CDR3 region has 15 residues. The CDR3 sequence is CASSPTRQLNTEAFF. The CDR3 DNA reads TGTGCCAGCTCCCCAACCCGTCAGTTGAACACTGAAGCTTTCTTT.

The CDR3: CASSNPGQGALENSPLHF. Here the CDR3 DNA reads TGTGCCAGCAGCAATCCGGGACAGGGGGCTCTTGAGAATTCACCCCTCCACTTT. V and J are TRBV7-8 and TRBJ1-6, with 12 bases lining up with TRBD1. Germline lookup yields CDR1 SGHVS and CDR2 FQNEAQ. The CDR3 is made up of 18 amino acids. The junction had 12 bases not matched to a gene; V was cut back by 5 bases and J by 7 bases. The full variable domain, its missing parts supplied by reference TRBV7-8 and TRBJ1-6, is GAGVSQSPRYKVAKRGQDVALRCDPISGHVSLFWYQQALGQGPEFLTYFQNEAQLDKSGLPSDRFFAERPEGSVSTLKIQRTQQEDSAVYLCASSNPGQGALENSPLHFGNGTRLTVT.

This chain connects TRBV7-9 to TRBJ2-1; 9 bases fit TRBD2. V was pared by 5 bases and J by 7 bases, with 18 bases of the junction left unmatched. Germline CDR1 SEHNR, CDR2 FQNEAQ (reference sequence). The CDR3 length is 18 residues. CDR3 region: CASSPLGGSGGLFNEQFF. Here the CDR3 DNA reads TGTGCCAGCAGCCCTCTGGGCGGTAGCGGGGGCCTTTTTAATGAGCAGTTCTTC.

This chain uses TRBV5-6 with TRBJ1-1; TRBD1 aligns across 10 bases. J lost 4 bases, V lost 4 bases, and 10 bases had no gene match. CDR1 SGHDT and CDR2 YYEEEE come from the germline V gene. This CDR3 has 16 residues. CDR3 sequence (DNA): TGTGCCAGCAGCCCTTTTAGGGACAGGGGTAGCACTGAAGCTTTCTTT. It translates to CASSPFRDRGSTEAFF.

The chain uses TRBV4-2 and TRBJ2-3; maybe TRBD2 (6 bases). Germline CDR1 and CDR2: LGHNA and YNFKEQ. Trimming removed 7 bases from V and 5 bases from J, with 19 bases in between. The CDR3 is made up of 15 amino acids. The DNA for the CDR3 is TGTGCCAGCACCTTCGGGGGTCCATCTGGAGATACGCAGTATTTT. Protein sequence: CASTFGGPSGDTQYF.

This chain uses TRBV7-6 with TRBJ2-3; 12 bases agree with TRBD2. This CDR3 has 17 residues. Germline CDR1 and CDR2: SGHVS and FNYEAQ. The trim removed 2 bases at V and 3 bases at J, leaving 6 bases unmatched. For the CDR3, the DNA is TGTGCCAGCAGCTTATCGACTAGCGGGGGAAGGACAGATACGCAGTATTTT. It encodes CASSLSTSGGRTDTQYF.

The chain links TRBV29-1 to TRBJ2-5; 10 nucleotides align to TRBD1. The ends lost 7 bases at V and 3 bases at J; junction bases unmatched: 5. Germline values: CDR1 SQVTM, CDR2 ANQGSEA. This CDR3 is built from 13 residues. The CDR3 nucleotides are TGCAGCGACATCGGGACAGGGGAAGAGACCCAGTACTTC. Translation gives CSDIGTGEETQYF.

V gene TRBV5-1 combines with J gene TRBJ2-1; maybe TRBD1 (6 bases). The germline gives CDR1 SGHRS, CDR2 YFSETQ. The CDR3 consists of 15 residues. V lost 4 bases and J 7 bases, leaving 18 bases between the germline ends. The CDR3 sequence is CASSVPGDGRNEQFF. The DNA of the CDR3 is TGCGCCAGCAGCGTTCCAGGGGATGGTCGGAATGAGCAGTTCTTC.

The table lists this clone with a count of one. J is TRBJ1-1 and V is TRBV7-2, with TRBD1 matching over 10 bases. The CDR3 extends over 16 amino acids. Germline CDR1 reads SGHTA; CDR2 reads FQGNSA. The junction had 8 bases not matched to a gene; V was cut back by 4 bases and J by 3 bases. The CDR3 coding sequence is TGTGCCAGCAGCTCCTACCGGGACAGGGGAGACACTGAAGCTTTCTTT. This gives the protein CASSSYRDRGDTEAFF.

This chain uses TRBV14 with TRBJ1-2; 7 bases map to TRBD1. Germline V gene data show CDR1 as SGHDN and CDR2 as FVKESK. The CDR3 length is 15 residues. J was trimmed by 4 bases and V by 1 base; bases with no gene match: 6. This CDR3 is CASSQGAGGSYGYTF. The CDR3 DNA reads as TGTGCCAGCAGCCAAGGAGCAGGGGGTTCCTATGGCTACACCTTC.

The V call is TRBV9, the J call TRBJ2-1; 9 bases are shared with TRBD1. This CDR3 has 14 residues. The V segment lost 0 bases and the J segment 13 bases; nucleotides outside the gene matches: 8. Germline CDR1 SGDLS, CDR2 YYNGEE. The CDR3 sequence: CASSVDIGTGSQFF. In DNA form, the CDR3 reads TGTGCCAGCAGCGTAGATATCGGGACAGGGAGCCAGTTCTTC.

The chain is built from TRBV5-5 and TRBJ1-6, with D tentatively TRBD1 (5 bases). V lost 1 base and J lost 10, with 12 bases in between. Per the germline V gene, CDR1 is SGHKS and CDR2 is YYEKEE (reference sequence). This CDR3 comprises 14 residues. The CDR3 region has the DNA TGTGCCAGCAGCTTGTTTTCGCAGGGCTCACCCCTCCACTTT. It yields the protein CASSLFSQGSPLHF.

The chain links TRBV28 to TRBJ2-5; 11 bases align to TRBD2. Germline V CDR1 and CDR2: MDHEN, SYDVKM. There are 15 residues in the CDR3. With 4 bases clipped from V and 3 bases from J, the junction kept 4 bases outside the gene matches. The DNA for the CDR3 is TGTGCCAGCAGTTCCCGGGGACTAGCGGAAGAGACCCAGTACTTC. This translates into CASSSRGLAEETQYF.

The chain links TRBV27 to TRBJ2-5; 10 bases map to TRBD1. V trimming: 6 bases; J trimming: 7 bases; junction bases outside the gene matches: 11. The V gene's germline CDR1 is MNHEY and CDR2 SMNVEV (reference sequence). This CDR3 has 15 residues. The CDR3 loop reads CASRRPGQGRVTQYF. CDR3 sequence (DNA): TGTGCCAGCAGAAGGCCGGGACAGGGGCGAGTGACCCAGTACTTC.

V usage is TRBV3-1 (or the pseudogene TRBV3-2) and J usage is TRBJ1-5; D ambiguous. Per the germline V gene, CDR1 is LGHDT and CDR2 is YNNKEL (reference sequence). The CDR3 loop spans 14 amino acids. V was trimmed by 2 bases and J by 1 base, leaving 6 bases between them. The DNA of the CDR3 is TGTGCCAGCAGCCAAAGTAGAAGCAATCAGCCCCAGCATTTT. It specifies CASSQSRSNQPQHF.